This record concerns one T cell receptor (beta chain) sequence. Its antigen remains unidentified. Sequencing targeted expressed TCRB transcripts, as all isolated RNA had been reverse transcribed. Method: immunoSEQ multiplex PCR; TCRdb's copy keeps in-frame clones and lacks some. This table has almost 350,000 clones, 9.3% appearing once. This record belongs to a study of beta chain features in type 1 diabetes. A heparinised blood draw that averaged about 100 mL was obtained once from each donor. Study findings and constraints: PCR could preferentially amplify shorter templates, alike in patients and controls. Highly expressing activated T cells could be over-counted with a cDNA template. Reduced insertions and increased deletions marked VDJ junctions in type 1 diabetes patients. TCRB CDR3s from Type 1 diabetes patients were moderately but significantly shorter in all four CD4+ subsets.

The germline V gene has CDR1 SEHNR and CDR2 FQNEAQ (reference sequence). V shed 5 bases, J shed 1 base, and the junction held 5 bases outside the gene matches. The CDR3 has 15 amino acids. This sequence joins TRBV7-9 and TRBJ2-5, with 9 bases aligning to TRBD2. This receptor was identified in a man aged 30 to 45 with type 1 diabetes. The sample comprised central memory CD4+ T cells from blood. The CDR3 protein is CASSPMRGGQETQYF. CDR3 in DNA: TGTGCCAGCAGCCCAATGCGGGGGGGCCAAGAGACCCAGTACTTC. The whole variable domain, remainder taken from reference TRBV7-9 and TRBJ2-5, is DTGVSQNPRHKITKRGQNVTFRCDPISEHNRLYWYRQTLGQGPEFLTYFQNEAQLEKSRLLSDRFSAERPKGSFSTLEIQRTEQGDSAMYLCASSPMRGGQETQYFGPGTRLLVL.